This TCR beta chain appears in the sequencing data of a study of blood T cells in healthy people across ages. Study-wide context: Through template switching, about one barcoded beta molecule was captured per two T cells, as measured in model experiments. Study results and caveats: The lack of PBMC sorting stopped any conclusive naive versus antigen-experienced comparison.

With a J-beta primer mix and a sample-barcoded 5' primer, a second PCR ran about 7 to 12 cycles. TCRdb itself ran the 5' RACE reads through MiXCR, one entry per CDR3 protein. This sample has 1.8 million or so distinct CDR3 sequences, with around 42% found just once. The V end was cut by 1 base, the J end by 8 bases, with 14 bases between. Per germline, CDR1 SEHNR and CDR2 FQNEAQ (reference sequence). The CDR3 length is 14 residues. With regard to this clonotype: The antigen is not known.

This TCR came from a human donor in good health. The source material was blood. The V and J genes are TRBV7-9 and TRBJ1-2; D is possibly TRBD1 (5 bases). The CDR3 sequence: CASSLGAGIGGYTF. The CDR3 DNA sequence: TGTGCCAGCAGCTTAGGGGCAGGGATCGGCGGCTACACCTTC.